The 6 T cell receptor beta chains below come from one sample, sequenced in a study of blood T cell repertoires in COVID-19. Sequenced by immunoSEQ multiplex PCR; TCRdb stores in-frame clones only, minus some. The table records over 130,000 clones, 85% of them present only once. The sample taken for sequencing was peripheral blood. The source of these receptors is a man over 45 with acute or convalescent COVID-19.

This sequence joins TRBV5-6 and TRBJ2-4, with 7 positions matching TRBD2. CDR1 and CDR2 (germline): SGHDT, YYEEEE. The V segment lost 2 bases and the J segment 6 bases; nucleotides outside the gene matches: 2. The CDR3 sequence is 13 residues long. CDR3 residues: CASSFSGLNIQYF. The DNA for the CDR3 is TGTGCCAGCAGCTTTAGCGGGTTAAACATTCAGTACTTC.

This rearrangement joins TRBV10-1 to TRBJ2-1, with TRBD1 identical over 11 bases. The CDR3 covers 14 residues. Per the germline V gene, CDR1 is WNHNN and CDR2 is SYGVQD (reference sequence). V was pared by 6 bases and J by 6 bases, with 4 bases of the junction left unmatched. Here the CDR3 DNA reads TGCGCCAGCAGCCCCGGGACAGGGGGCAATGAGCAGTTCTTC. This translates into CASSPGTGGNEQFF.

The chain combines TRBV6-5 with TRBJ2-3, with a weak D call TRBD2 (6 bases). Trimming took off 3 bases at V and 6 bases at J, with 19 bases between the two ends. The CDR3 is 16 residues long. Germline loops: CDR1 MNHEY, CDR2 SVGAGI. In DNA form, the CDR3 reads TGTGCCAGCAGTTATGGTAGGGAGGCTGGGGGTGATACGCAGTATTTT. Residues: CASSYGREAGGDTQYF.

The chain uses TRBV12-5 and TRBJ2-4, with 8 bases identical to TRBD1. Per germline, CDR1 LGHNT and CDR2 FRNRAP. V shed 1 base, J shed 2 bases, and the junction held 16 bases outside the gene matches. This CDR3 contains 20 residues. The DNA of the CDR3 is TGTGCTAGTGGTTTGGACCCGCGACAGGGGTCCATTTTGTCCAAAAACATTCAGTACTTC. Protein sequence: CASGLDPRQGSILSKNIQYF. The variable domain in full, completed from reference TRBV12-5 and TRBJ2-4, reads DARVTQTPRHKVTEMGQEVTMRCQPILGHNTVFWYRQTMMQGLELLAYFRNRAPLDDSGMPKDRFSAEMPDATLATLKIQPSEPRDSAVYFCASGLDPRQGSILSKNIQYFGAGTRLSVL.

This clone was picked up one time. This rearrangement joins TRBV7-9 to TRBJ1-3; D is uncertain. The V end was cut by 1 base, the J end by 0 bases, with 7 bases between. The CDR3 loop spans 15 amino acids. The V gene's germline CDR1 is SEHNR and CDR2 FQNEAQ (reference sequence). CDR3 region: CASSLEGGSGNTIYF. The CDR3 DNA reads TGTGCCAGCAGCTTAGAAGGAGGCTCTGGAAACACCATATATTTT.

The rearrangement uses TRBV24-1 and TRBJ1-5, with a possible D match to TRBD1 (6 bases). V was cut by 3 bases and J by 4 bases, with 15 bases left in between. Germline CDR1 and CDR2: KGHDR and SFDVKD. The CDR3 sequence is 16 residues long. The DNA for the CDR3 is TGTGCCACCAGTGATGCCCAGGGGAGGGAGAATCAGCCCCAGCATTTT. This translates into CATSDAQGRENQPQHF.